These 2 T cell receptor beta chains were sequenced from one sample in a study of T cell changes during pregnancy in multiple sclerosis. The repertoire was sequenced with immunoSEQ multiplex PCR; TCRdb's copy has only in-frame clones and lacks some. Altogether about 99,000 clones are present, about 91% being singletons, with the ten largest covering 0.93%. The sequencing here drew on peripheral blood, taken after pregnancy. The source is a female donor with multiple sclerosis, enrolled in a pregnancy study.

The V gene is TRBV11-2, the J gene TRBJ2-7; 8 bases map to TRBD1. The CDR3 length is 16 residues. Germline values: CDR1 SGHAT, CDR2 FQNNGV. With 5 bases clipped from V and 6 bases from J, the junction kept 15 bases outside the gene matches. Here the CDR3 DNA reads TGTGCCAGCAGCGCTACCAGGGGGCCTCAAACCACCGAGCAGTACTTC. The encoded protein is CASSATRGPQTTEQYF.

The CDR3 sequence: CASSDDSLLGYGYTF. The CDR3 DNA follows: TGCGCCAGCAGTGACGACAGCCTCCTAGGCTATGGCTACACCTTC. The chain combines TRBV10-2 with TRBJ1-2, with D perhaps matching TRBD1 (5 bases). The CDR3 spans 15 residues. The V end was cut by 3 bases, the J end by 4 bases, with 15 bases between. The germline V gene encodes CDR1 WSHSY and CDR2 SAAADI.